Below, one T cell receptor (beta chain) is given with its context. The target antigen is unknown. Germline CDR1 is SNHLY and CDR2 is FYNNEI. The length of the CDR3 is 13 residues. Trimming pared 2 bases from V and 4 bases from J, leaving 5 bases between. Libraries were prepared by immunoSEQ multiplex PCR; TCRdb keeps only in-frame clonotypes and omits some of them. The data hold some 5,100 clones, with 65% to 70% observed a single time. This entry is derived from a study of CD8 T cell repertoires and HIV-1 epitope variants. Study background: The baseline condition was 1M T cells left uncultured.

The chain recombines TRBV2 with TRBJ1-4; D gene unclear. The TCR sequence derives from a male donor with HIV. Sequenced material: cultured CD8+ T cells derived from PBMCs. CDR3 protein: CASSEMVNEKLFF. For the CDR3, the DNA is TGTGCCAGCAGTGAAATGGTTAATGAAAAACTGTTTTTT.